Presented here are 16 T cell receptor beta chains from one specimen sequenced in a study of fetal regulatory T cell absence and autoimmunity. Using immunoSEQ multiplex PCR, the repertoire was profiled, and TCRdb retains in-frame clones only, with some absent. The sample has about 95,000 clones; roughly 70% are singletons. Sequencing input: pancreas tissue. These receptors all stem from a male donor with IPEX syndrome.

This clone showed up just a few times. This chain connects TRBV5-6 to TRBJ2-6, with D uncertain. V dropped 1 base and J dropped 0 bases, with 5 bases sitting between them. There are 15 residues in the CDR3. Germline V CDR1 and CDR2: SGHDT, YYEEEE. The CDR3 loop is CASSLMDSGANVLTF. The CDR3 region has the DNA TGTGCCAGCAGCTTGATGGACTCTGGGGCCAACGTCCTGACTTTC.

The chain employs TRBV4-3 and TRBJ2-3; 7 bases are shared with TRBD1. The CDR3 is made up of 17 amino acids. Germline assignment: CDR1 LGHNA and CDR2 YSLEER. The V segment lost 0 bases and the J segment 3 bases; nucleotides outside the gene matches: 9. CDR3 residues: CASSQDTWDRQTDTQYF. The CDR3 nucleotides read TGCGCCAGCAGCCAAGATACGTGGGACAGACAGACAGATACGCAGTATTTT.

This clone was detected only once. The rearrangement joins TRBV2 to TRBJ2-4, with D tentatively TRBD1 (5 bases). CDR1 and CDR2 (germline): SNHLY, FYNNEI. Trimming took 7 bases from V and 5 from J, leaving 18 bases between them. The CDR3 runs 15 residues. The CDR3 loop reads CASMAGRIRENIQYF. CDR3 sequence (DNA): TGTGCCAGCATGGCAGGGCGTATTCGGGAAAACATTCAGTACTTC.

The CDR3 DNA reads as TGTGCCAGCAGGCTAGCGGGAGGGATCGAGACCCAGTACTTC. It codes for CASRLAGGIETQYF. The chain employs TRBV6-5 and TRBJ2-5, with TRBD2 matching 12 bases. With 6 bases clipped from V and 5 bases from J, the junction kept 4 bases outside the gene matches. Per the germline V gene, CDR1 is MNHEY and CDR2 is SVGAGI. This CDR3 has 14 amino acids.

V is TRBV5-3 and J is TRBJ2-1; no clear D gene. TRBV5-3 is given ORF status, its function remaining uncertain. This CDR3 comprises 10 residues. The V gene lost 2 bases and the J gene lost 8 bases, with 2 bases spanning the gap. Here the CDR3 DNA reads TGTGCCAGAAGCTTTCATGAGCAGTTCTTC. Translated: CARSFHEQFF.

The chain recombines TRBV7-9 with TRBJ1-2; 9 nucleotides line up with TRBD1. Germline CDR1 is SEHNR and CDR2 is FQNEAQ (reference sequence). The V gene end was trimmed by 1 base and the J gene end by 2 bases; junction bases not matched to a gene: 2. The CDR3 is made up of 15 amino acids. This CDR3 is CASSLVDRGNYGYTF. CDR3 sequence (DNA): TGTGCCAGCAGCTTAGTAGACAGGGGGAACTATGGCTACACCTTC.

This sequence joins TRBV4-1 and TRBJ1-5; the D is unclear. The germline gives CDR1 MGHRA, CDR2 YSYEKL. The CDR3 is 14 residues long. Trimming took 1 base from V and 6 from J, leaving 10 bases between them. The DNA of the CDR3 is TGCGCCAGCAGCCAAGTCGCCGGGCTTCAGCCCCAGCATTTT. It yields the protein CASSQVAGLQPQHF.

The chain couples TRBV10-3 to TRBJ2-5, with D unclear. Trimming removed 2 bases from V and 7 bases from J, with 14 bases in between. The CDR3 loop spans 14 amino acids. Per germline, CDR1 ENHRY and CDR2 SYGVKD. CDR3 sequence reads: CAISEGLDGATQYF. The DNA for the CDR3 is TGTGCCATCAGTGAGGGTTTAGACGGTGCGACCCAGTACTTC.

This clone was seen only once. V usage is TRBV4-2 and J usage is TRBJ2-1; 13 nucleotides line up with TRBD2. This CDR3 spans 15 amino acids. The ends lost 1 base at V and 7 bases at J; junction bases unmatched: 1. Per the germline V gene, CDR1 is LGHNA and CDR2 is YNFKEQ. DNA of the CDR3: TGTGCCAGCAGCCAAGGGACTAGCGGGAGAAATGAGCAGTTCTTC. This encodes CASSQGTSGRNEQFF.

J is TRBJ2-7 and V is TRBV7-6, with 10 bases aligning to TRBD2. Germline V gene sequence: CDR1 SGHVS, CDR2 FNYEAQ. V shed 0 bases, J shed 3 bases, and the junction held 5 bases outside the gene matches. CDR3 size: 16 residues. CDR3 coding DNA: TGTGCCAGCAGCTTAGCGCCTAGCGGGAGTTTCTACGAGCAGTACTTC. This gives the protein CASSLAPSGSFYEQYF.

V and J are TRBV2 and TRBJ2-7; D gene ambiguous. Germline CDR1 SNHLY, CDR2 FYNNEI. The ends were cut back, 6 bases at V and 3 bases at J, with 6 bases in the middle. The CDR3 spans 11 residues. CDR3 sequence: CASRGSYEQYF. CDR3 nucleotides: TGTGCCAGCAGGGGAAGCTACGAGCAGTACTTC.

V usage is TRBV6-5 and J usage is TRBJ2-1; no clear D gene. The CDR3 is 13 amino acids. Trimming left V 0 bases short and J 7 bases short, with 7 bases between. Germline V gene sequence: CDR1 MNHEY, CDR2 SVGAGI. DNA of the CDR3: TGTGCCAGCAGTTACTCTATTCTGAATGAGCAGTTCTTC. Translated: CASSYSILNEQFF.

The V gene is TRBV10-2, the J gene TRBJ2-5; TRBD1 matches at 9 bases. Germline CDR1 reads WSHSY; CDR2 reads SAAADI. J was trimmed by 5 bases and V by 5 bases; bases with no gene match: 3. The CDR3 contains 13 residues. CDR3 region: CASSTGGVETQYF. The CDR3 nucleotides read TGCGCCAGCAGTACAGGGGGCGTGGAGACCCAGTACTTC.

The CDR3 coding sequence is TGTGCCAGCAGCGTCGGACTAGCGGGAGGCAGCTCCTACGAGCAGTACTTC. This encodes CASSVGLAGGSSYEQYF. The rearrangement uses TRBV11-3 and TRBJ2-7; TRBD2 matches at 14 bases. Germline-derived CDR1 and CDR2 are SGHNT and YENEEA. V was clipped by 5 bases and J by 0 bases; unmatched bases: 6. The CDR3 runs 17 residues.

The V gene is TRBV30, the J gene TRBJ1-1; D not certain. Germline CDR1 GTSNPN, CDR2 SVGIG (reference sequence). V dropped 2 bases and J dropped 2 bases, with 9 bases sitting between them. The CDR3 is 13 amino acids. CDR3 protein: CAWSRQVNTEAFF. The CDR3 coding sequence is TGTGCCTGGAGTCGCCAGGTCAACACTGAAGCTTTCTTT.

This clone was counted only a few times. This chain links TRBV2 with TRBJ2-2; TRBD2 matches at 11 bases. Germline CDR1 and CDR2: SNHLY and FYNNEI. The CDR3 sequence is 15 residues long. J gave up 2 bases and V 5 bases, and 1 base lay outside the gene matches. The CDR3 coding sequence is TGTGCCAGCAGTACTAGCGGGAGTAACACCGGGGAGCTGTTTTTT. Residues: CASSTSGSNTGELFF.